This TCR beta chain came from a study of blood T cell repertoires in COVID-19. The CDR3 consists of 17 residues. The germline V gene has CDR1 SGHTA and CDR2 FQGNSA. V was pared by 6 bases and J by 7 bases, with 11 bases of the junction left unmatched. This table comes from immunoSEQ multiplex PCR, and its TCRdb copy is limited to in-frame clones, with some not included. The sample lists about 300,000 clones, approximately 84% seen once, with about 1.5% in the top ten. The chain couples TRBV7-2 to TRBJ1-6, with 11 bases aligning to TRBD1. This sequence was found in a human donor with COVID-19, enrolled during active disease. The donor label of this sample is uncertain. Sequences were obtained from peripheral blood. The CDR3 sequence: CASSDPVGTGGNSPLHF. The CDR3 DNA is TGTGCCAGCAGTGACCCCGTCGGGACAGGGGGAAATTCACCCCTCCACTTT.